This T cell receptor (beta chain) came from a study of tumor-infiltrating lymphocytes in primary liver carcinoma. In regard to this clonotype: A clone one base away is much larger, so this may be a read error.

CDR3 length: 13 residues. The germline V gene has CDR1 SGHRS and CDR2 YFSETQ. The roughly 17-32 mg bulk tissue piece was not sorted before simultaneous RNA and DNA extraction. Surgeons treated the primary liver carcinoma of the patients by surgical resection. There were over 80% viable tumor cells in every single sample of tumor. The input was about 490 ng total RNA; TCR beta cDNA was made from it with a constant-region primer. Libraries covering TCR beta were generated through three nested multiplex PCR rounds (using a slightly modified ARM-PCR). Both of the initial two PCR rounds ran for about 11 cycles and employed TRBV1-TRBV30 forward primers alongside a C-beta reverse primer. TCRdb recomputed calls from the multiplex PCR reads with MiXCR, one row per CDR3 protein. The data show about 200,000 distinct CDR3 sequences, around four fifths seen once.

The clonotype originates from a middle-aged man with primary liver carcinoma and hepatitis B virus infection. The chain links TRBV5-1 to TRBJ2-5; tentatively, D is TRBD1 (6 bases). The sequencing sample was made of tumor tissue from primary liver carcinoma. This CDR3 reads CANSFTGQETQYF. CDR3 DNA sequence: TGCGCCAACAGCTTCACAGGGCAGGAGACCCAGTACTTC. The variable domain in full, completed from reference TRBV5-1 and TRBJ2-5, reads KAGVTQTPRYLIKTRGQQVTLSCSPISGHRSVSWYQQTPGQGLQFLFEYFSETQRNKGNFPGRFSGRQFSNSRSEMNVSTLELGDSALYLCANSFTGQETQYFGPGTRLLVL.